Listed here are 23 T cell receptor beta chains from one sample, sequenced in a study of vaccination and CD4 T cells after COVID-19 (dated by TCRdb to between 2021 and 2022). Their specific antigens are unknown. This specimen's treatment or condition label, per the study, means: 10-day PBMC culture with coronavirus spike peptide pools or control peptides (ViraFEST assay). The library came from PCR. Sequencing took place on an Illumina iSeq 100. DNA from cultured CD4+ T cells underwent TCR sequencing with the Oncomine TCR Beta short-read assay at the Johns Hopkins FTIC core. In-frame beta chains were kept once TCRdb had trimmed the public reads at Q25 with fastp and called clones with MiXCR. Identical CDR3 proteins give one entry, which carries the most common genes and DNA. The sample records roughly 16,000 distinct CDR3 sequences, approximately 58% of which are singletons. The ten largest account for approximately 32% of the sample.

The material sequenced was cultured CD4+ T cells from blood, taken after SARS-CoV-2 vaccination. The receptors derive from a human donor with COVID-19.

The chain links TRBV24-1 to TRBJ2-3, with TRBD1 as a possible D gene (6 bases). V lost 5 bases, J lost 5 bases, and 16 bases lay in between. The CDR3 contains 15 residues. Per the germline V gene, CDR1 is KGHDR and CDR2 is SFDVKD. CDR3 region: CATSASEQGRDTQYF. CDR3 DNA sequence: TGTGCCACCAGTGCGTCCGAACAGGGTAGAGATACGCAGTATTTT.

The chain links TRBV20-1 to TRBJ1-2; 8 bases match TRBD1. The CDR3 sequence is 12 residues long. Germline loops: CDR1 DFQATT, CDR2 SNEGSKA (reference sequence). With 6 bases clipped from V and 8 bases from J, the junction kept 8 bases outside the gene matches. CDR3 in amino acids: CSAPRGTGGYTF. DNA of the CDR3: TGCAGTGCCCCACGCGGGACAGGCGGCTACACCTTC.

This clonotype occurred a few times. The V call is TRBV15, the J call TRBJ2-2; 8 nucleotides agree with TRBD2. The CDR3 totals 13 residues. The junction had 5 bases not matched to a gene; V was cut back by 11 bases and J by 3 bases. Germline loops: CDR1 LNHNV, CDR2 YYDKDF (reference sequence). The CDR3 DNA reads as TGTGCCTCCCGGCGGGGGGACACCGGGGAGCTGTTTTTT. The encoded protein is CASRRGDTGELFF.

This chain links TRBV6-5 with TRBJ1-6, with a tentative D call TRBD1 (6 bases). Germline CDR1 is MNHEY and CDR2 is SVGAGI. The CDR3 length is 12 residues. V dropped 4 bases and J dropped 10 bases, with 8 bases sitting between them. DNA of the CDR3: TGTGCCAGCAGTTTCCAGGGGTCACCCCTCCACTTT. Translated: CASSFQGSPLHF.

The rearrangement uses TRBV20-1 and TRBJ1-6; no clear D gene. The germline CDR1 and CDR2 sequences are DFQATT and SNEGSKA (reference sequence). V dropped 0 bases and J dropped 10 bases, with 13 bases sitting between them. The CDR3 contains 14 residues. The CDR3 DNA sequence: TGCAGTGCTAGAGATTGGCCGGAAGGATCACCCCTCCACTTT. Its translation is CSARDWPEGSPLHF.

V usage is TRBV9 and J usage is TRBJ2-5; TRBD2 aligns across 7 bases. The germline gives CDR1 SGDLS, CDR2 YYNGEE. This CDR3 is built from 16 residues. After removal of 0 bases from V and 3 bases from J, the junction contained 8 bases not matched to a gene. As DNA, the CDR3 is TGTGCCAGCAGCGTAGCTACTGGCGGGGGAAAAGAGACCCAGTACTTC. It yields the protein CASSVATGGGKETQYF.

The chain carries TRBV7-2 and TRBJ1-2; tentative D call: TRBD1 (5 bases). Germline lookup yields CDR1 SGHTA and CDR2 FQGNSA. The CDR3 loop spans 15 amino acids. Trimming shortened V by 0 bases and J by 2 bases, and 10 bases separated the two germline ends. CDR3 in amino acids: CASSLAGDANYGYTF. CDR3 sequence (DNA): TGTGCCAGCAGCTTAGCGGGGGATGCGAACTATGGCTACACCTTC.

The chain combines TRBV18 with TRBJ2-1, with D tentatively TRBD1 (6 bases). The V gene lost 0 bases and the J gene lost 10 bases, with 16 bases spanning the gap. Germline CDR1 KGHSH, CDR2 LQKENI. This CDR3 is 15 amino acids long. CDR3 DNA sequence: TGTGCCAGCTCACCACCGTCAGGGGCGTCGAGAGAGCAGTTCTTC. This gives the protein CASSPPSGASREQFF.

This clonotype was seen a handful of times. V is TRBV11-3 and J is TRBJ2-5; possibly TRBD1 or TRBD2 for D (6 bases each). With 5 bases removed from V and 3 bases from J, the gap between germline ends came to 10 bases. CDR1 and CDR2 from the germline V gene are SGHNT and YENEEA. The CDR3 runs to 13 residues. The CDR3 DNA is TGTGCCAGCAGCGGGGGGCCTAAAGAGACCCAGTACTTC. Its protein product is CASSGGPKETQYF. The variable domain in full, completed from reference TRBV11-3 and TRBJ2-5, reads EAGVVQSPRYKIIEKKQPVAFWCNPISGHNTLYWYLQNLGQGPELLIRYENEEAVDDSQLPKDRFSAERLKGVDSTLKIQPAELGDSAVYLCASSGGPKETQYFGPGTRLLVL.

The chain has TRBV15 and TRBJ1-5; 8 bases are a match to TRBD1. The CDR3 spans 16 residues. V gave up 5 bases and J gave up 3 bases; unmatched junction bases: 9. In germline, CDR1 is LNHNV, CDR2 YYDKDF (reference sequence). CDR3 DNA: TGTGCCACCAGCGGTTGGGACAGGCCCTCCAATCAGCCCCAGCATTTT. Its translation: CATSGWDRPSNQPQHF. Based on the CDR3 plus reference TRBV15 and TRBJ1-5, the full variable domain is DAMVIQNPRYQVTQFGKPVTLSCSQTLNHNVMYWYQQKSSQAPKLLFHYYDKDFNNEADTPDNFQSRRPNTSFCFLDIRSPGLGDTAMYLCATSGWDRPSNQPQHFGDGTRLSIL.

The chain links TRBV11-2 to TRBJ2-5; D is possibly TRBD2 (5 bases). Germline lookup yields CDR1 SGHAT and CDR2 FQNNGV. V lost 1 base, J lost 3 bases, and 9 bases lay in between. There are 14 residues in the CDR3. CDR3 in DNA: TGTGCCAGCAGCTTAGGTGGGGAGAAAGAGACCCAGTACTTC. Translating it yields CASSLGGEKETQYF.

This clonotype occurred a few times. This chain's CDR3 is CASSLTDTDTQYF. The DNA of the CDR3 is TGTGCCAGCAGCCTTACAGATACAGATACGCAGTATTTT. The gene calls are TRBV7-3 and TRBJ2-3; D is ambiguous. The CDR3 spans 13 residues. The germline V and J ends were trimmed by 5 bases and 3 bases, with 9 bases remaining between them. Germline CDR1 reads SGHTA; CDR2 reads FQGTGA.

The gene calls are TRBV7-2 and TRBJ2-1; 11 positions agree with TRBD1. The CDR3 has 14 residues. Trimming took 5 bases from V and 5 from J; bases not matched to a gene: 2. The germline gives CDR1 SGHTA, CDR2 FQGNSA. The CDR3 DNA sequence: TGTGCCAGCAGCCGGGACAGGGGGGACAATGAGCAGTTCTTC. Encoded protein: CASSRDRGDNEQFF.

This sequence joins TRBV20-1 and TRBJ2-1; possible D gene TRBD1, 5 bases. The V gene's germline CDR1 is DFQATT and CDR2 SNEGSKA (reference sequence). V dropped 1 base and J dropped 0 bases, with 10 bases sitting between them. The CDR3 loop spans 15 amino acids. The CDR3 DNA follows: TGCAGTGCTAGAGGACAGCCTAGCTCCTACAATGAGCAGTTCTTC. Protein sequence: CSARGQPSSYNEQFF.

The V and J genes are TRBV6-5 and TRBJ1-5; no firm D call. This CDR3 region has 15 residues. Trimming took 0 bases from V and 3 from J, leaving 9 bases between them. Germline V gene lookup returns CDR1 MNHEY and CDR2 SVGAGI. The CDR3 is CASSYSVGNNQPQHF. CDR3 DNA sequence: TGTGCCAGCAGTTACTCCGTGGGGAACAATCAGCCCCAGCATTTT.

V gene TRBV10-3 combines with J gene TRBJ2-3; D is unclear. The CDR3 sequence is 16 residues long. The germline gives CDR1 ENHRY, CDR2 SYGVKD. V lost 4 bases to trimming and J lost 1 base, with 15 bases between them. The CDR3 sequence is CAISGSPKQGTDTQYF. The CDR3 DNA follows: TGTGCCATCAGTGGCTCCCCTAAACAAGGCACAGATACGCAGTATTTT.

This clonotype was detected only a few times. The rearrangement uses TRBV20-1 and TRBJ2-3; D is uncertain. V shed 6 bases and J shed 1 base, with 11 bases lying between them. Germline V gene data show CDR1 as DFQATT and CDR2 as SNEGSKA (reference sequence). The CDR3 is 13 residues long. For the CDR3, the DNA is TGCAGTGCAAGCCGAACCGGCACAGATACGCAGTATTTT. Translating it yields CSASRTGTDTQYF.

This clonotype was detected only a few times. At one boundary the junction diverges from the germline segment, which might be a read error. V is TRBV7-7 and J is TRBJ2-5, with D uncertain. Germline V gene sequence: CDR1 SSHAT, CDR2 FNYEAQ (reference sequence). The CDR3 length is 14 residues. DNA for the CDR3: TGTGCTAGCAGCTTAGGGCGGTACCAAGAGACCCAGTACTTC. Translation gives CASSLGRYQETQYF.

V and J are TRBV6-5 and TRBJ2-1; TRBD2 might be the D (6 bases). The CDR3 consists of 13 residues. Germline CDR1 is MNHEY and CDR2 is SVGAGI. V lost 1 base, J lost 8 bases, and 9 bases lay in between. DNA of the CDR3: TGTGCCAGCAGTTACTTGGGGGGATATGAGCAGTTCTTC. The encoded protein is CASSYLGGYEQFF.

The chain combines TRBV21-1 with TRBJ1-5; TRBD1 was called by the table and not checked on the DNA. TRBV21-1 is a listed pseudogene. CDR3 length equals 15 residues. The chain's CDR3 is CASSKKTGGLGAQHF. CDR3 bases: TGTGCCAGCAGCAAAAAAACAGGGGGTTTAGGAGCCCAGCATTTT.

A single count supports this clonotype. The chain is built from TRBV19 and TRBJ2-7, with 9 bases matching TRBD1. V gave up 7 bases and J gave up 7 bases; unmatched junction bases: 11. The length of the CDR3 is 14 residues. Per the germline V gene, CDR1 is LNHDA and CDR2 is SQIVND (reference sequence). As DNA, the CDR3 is TGTGCCAGTACCTCCGGGACAGGGCTAGGGGAGCAGTACTTC. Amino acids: CASTSGTGLGEQYF.

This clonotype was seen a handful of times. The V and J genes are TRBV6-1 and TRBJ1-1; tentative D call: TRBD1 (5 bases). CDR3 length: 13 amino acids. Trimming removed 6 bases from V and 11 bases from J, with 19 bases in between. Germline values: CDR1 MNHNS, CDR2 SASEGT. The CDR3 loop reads CASSGRDRLKAFF. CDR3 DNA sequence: TGTGCCAGCAGCGGAAGGGACCGATTGAAGGCTTTCTTT.

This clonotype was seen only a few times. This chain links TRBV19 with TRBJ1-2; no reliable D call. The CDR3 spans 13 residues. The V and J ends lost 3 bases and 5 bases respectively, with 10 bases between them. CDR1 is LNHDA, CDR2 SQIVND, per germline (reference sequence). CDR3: CASSMGAQYGYTF. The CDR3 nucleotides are TGTGCCAGTAGTATGGGCGCCCAATATGGCTACACCTTC.